Listed below are T cell receptor beta chains from one sample, sequenced in a study of blood T cell repertoires in COVID-19. The repertoire was sequenced with immunoSEQ multiplex PCR; TCRdb's copy has only in-frame clones and lacks some. The data contain about 230,000 clones, around 92% of them singletons. What was sequenced was PBMCs or T cells enriched from blood (not recorded which). These receptors were collected from a woman in her 30s with acute COVID-19. Both conserved end residues are part of each CDR3. Fields, in order: CDR3 DNA, CDR3 protein, V gene, D gene, clone size, J gene. D genes are given only for firm matches. Clone size is given for some rows only: seen once, a few or many times, or a class if the clone is expanded.

cdr3_nt: TGTGCCAGCAGCTTATTTCTCGGGAATCAGCCCCAGCATTTT; cdr3_aa: CASSLFLGNQPQHF; v_call: TRBV7-2; d_call: .; clone_size: .; j_call: TRBJ1-5
cdr3_nt: TGCGCCAGCAGCCAAGATCTTCTCACCGGGGAGCTGTTTTTT; cdr3_aa: CASSQDLLTGELFF; v_call: TRBV4-3; d_call: .; clone_size: .; j_call: TRBJ2-2
cdr3_nt: TGTGCCAGCAGCCTCGACAGGACGAGAGGGCAGTACTTC; cdr3_aa: CASSLDRTRGQYF; v_call: TRBV7-8; d_call: .; clone_size: .; j_call: TRBJ2-7
cdr3_nt: TGTGCCAGTAGTATATCTCCGGGATCCAGCTCTGGAAACACCATATATTTT; cdr3_aa: CASSISPGSSSGNTIYF; v_call: TRBV19; d_call: .; clone_size: .; j_call: TRBJ1-3
cdr3_nt: TGTGCCAGCAGTTTGCACAGGGACTCACCCCTCCACTTT; cdr3_aa: CASSLHRDSPLHF; v_call: TRBV6-5; d_call: .; clone_size: few; j_call: TRBJ1-6
cdr3_nt: TGTGCCACTGAGACAGTTCCATATGGCTACACCTTC; cdr3_aa: CATETVPYGYTF; v_call: TRBV6-5; d_call: .; clone_size: .; j_call: TRBJ1-2
cdr3_nt: TGTGCCAGCAGTCCCGACAGGGGAAACACCATATATTTT; cdr3_aa: CASSPDRGNTIYF; v_call: TRBV2; d_call: .; clone_size: .; j_call: TRBJ1-3
cdr3_nt: TGTGCCAGCAGCTTAGCGAGCGGGGCGTACAATGAGCAGTTCTTC; cdr3_aa: CASSLASGAYNEQFF; v_call: TRBV7-2; d_call: TRBD2; clone_size: few; j_call: TRBJ2-1
cdr3_nt: TGCGCCAGCAGCTTGGGGGCAGGGACAGGAAATGAGCAGTTCTTC; cdr3_aa: CASSLGAGTGNEQFF; v_call: TRBV5-1; d_call: TRBD1; clone_size: .; j_call: TRBJ2-1
cdr3_nt: TGTGCCAGTACCCCAGAGAGGCAGGGGGCATCGAACACTGAAGCTTTCTTT; cdr3_aa: CASTPERQGASNTEAFF; v_call: TRBV19; d_call: TRBD1; clone_size: .; j_call: TRBJ1-1
cdr3_nt: TGTGCCAGCAGCTTCACTAGCGGGGGGGCTACTGAGCAGTTCTTC; cdr3_aa: CASSFTSGGATEQFF; v_call: TRBV7-3; d_call: TRBD2; clone_size: .; j_call: TRBJ2-1
cdr3_nt: TGCGCCAGCAGCCACCAACAGGGTACCGGGGAGCTGTTTTTT; cdr3_aa: CASSHQQGTGELFF; v_call: TRBV4-1; d_call: .; clone_size: once; j_call: TRBJ2-2